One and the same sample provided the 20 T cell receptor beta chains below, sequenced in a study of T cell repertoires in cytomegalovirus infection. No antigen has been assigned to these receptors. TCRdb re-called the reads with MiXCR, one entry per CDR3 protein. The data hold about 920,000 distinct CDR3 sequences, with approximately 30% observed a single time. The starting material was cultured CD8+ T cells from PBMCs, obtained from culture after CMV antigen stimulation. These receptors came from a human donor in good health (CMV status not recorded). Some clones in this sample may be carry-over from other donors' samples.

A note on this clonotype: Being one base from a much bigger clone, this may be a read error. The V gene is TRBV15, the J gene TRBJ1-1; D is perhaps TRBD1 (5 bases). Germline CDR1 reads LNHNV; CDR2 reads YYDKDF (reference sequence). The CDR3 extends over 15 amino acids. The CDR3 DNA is TGTGCCGCCAGCAGAGATTGGGGGGTGAACACTGAAGCTTTCTTT. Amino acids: CAASRDWGVNTEAFF.

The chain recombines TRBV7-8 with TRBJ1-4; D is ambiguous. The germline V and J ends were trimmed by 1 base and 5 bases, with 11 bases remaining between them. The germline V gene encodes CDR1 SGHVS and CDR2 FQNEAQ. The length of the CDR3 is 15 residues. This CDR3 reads CASSLGAVVNEKLFF. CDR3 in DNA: TGTGCCAGCAGCTTAGGCGCCGTAGTGAATGAAAAACTGTTTTTT.

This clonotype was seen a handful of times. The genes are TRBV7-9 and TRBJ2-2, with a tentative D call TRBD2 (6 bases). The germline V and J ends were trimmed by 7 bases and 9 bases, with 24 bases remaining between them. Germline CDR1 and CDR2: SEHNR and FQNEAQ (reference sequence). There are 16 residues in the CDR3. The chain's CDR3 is CASTPTRRAPPWELFF. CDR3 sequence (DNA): TGTGCCAGCACGCCTACGAGGAGGGCCCCCCCCTGGGAGCTGTTTTTT. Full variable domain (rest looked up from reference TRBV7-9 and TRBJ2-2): DTGVSQNPRHKITKRGQNVTFRCDPISEHNRLYWYRQTLGQGPEFLTYFQNEAQLEKSRLLSDRFSAERPKGSFSTLEIQRTEQGDSAMYLCASTPTRRAPPWELFFGEGSRLTVL.

CDR3 DNA sequence: TGTGCCAGCAGTCATGGGGCAGATACGCAGTATTTT. It codes for CASSHGADTQYF. J is TRBJ2-3 and V is TRBV28, with unresolved D. CDR3 length: 12 amino acids. Germline assignment: CDR1 MDHEN and CDR2 SYDVKM. V was pared by 5 bases and J by 4 bases, with 7 bases between.

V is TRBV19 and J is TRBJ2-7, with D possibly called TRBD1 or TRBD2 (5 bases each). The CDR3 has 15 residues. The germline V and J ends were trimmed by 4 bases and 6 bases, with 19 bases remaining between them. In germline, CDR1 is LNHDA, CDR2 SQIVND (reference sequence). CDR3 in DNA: TGTGCCAGTAGTAGCGACTCCTTCGGGGCCTCCGAGCAGTACTTC. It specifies CASSSDSFGASEQYF.

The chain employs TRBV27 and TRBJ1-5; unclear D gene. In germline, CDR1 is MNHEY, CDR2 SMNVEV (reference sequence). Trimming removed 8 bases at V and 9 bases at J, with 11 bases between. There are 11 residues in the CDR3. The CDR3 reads CASGPGGPQHF. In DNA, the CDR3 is TGTGCCAGCGGGCCGGGAGGGCCCCAGCATTTT.

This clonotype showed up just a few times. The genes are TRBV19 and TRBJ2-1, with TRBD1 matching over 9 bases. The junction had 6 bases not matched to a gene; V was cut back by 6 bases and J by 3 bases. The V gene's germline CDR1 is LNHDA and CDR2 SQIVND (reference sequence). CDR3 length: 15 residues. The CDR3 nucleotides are TGTGCCAGTAGCATTGAGACAGGGGGCTACAATGAGCAGTTCTTC. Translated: CASSIETGGYNEQFF.

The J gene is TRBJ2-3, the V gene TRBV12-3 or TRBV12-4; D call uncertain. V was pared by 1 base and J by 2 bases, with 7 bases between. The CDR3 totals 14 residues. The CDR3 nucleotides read TGTGCCAGCAGTTTAGGCCAGAACACAGATACGCAGTATTTT. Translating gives CASSLGQNTDTQYF.

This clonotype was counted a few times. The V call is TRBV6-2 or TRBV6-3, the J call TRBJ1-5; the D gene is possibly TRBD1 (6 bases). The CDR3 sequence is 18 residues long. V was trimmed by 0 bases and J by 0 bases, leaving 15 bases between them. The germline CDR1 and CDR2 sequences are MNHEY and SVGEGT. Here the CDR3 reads CASSYSMDRAHSNQPQHF. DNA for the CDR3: TGTGCCAGCAGTTACTCAATGGACAGAGCCCATAGCAATCAGCCCCAGCATTTT.

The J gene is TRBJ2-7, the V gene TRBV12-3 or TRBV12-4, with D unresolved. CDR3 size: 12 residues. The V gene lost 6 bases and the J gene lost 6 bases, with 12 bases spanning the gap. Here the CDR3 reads CASRAERFEQYF. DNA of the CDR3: TGTGCCAGCAGGGCCGAGAGGTTCGAGCAGTACTTC.

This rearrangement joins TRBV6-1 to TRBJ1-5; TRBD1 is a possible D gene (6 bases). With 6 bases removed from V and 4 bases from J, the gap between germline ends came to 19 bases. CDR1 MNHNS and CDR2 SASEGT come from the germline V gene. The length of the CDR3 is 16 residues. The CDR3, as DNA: TGTGCCAGCAGGCCACAGGGATTCAGCGCTAATCAGCCCCAGCATTTT. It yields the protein CASRPQGFSANQPQHF.

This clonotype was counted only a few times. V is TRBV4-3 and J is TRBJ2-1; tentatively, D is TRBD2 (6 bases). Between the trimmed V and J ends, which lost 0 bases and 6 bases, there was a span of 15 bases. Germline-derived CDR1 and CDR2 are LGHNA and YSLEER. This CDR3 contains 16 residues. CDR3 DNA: TGCGCCAGCAGCCAAGATCTGGCAGGGCGGGGCAATGAGCAGTTCTTC. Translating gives CASSQDLAGRGNEQFF.

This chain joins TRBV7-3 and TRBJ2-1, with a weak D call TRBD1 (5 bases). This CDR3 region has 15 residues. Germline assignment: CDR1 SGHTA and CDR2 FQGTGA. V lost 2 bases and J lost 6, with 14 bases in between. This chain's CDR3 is CASSLGQGRGNEQFF. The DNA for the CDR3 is TGTGCCAGCAGCTTAGGGCAGGGTCGAGGCAATGAGCAGTTCTTC.

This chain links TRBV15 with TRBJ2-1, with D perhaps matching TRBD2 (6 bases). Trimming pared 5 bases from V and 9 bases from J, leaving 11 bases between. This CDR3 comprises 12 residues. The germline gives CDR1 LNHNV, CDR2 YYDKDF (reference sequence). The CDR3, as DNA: TGTGCCACCAGCGTCCGGGGGTTTGAGCAGTTCTTC. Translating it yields CATSVRGFEQFF.

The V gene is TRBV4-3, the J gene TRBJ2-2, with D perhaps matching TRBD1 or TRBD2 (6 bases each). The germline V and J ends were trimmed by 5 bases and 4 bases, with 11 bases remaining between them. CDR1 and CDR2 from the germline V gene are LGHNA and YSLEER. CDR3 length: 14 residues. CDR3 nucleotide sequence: TGCGCCAGCAGCGGAGGAGGGGGCACCGGGGAGCTGTTTTTT. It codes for CASSGGGGTGELFF.

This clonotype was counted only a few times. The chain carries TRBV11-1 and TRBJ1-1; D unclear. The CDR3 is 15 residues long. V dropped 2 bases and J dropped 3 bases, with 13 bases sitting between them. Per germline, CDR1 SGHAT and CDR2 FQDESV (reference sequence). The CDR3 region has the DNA TGTGCCAGCAGCTTACTCTGGGGTGGGGACACTGAAGCTTTCTTT. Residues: CASSLLWGGDTEAFF.

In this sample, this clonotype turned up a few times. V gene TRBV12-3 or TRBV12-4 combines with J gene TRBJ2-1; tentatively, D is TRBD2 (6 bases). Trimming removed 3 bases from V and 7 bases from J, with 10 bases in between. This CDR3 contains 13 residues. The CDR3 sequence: CASSLGGKNEQFF. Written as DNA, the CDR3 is TGTGCCAGCAGTTTGGGGGGAAAGAATGAGCAGTTCTTC.

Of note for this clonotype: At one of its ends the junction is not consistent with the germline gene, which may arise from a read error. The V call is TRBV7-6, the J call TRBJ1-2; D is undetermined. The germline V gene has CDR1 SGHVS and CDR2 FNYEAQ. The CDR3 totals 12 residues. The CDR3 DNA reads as TGTGCCAGCAGCTTAGCGGGCAGTAAACCTCCCTTC. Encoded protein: CASSLAGSKPPF.

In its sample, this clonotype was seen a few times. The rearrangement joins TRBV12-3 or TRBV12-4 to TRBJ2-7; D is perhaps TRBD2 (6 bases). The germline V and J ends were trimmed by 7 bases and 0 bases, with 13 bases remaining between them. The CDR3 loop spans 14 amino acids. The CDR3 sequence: CASKEGLSSYEQYV. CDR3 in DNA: TGTGCCAGCAAGGAGGGTCTCAGCTCCTACGAGCAGTACGTC.

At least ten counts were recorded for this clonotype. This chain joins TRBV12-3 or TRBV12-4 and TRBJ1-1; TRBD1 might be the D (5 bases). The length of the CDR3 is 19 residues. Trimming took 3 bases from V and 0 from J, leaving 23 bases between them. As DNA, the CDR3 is TGTGCCAGCAGTTTCCTCTTAGTTGGCAGGGATTTTATGAACACTGAAGCTTTCTTT. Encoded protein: CASSFLLVGRDFMNTEAFF.